This T cell receptor (beta chain) originates from a study of control samples from healthy donors and cancer patients. The data were produced by immunoSEQ multiplex PCR, yet TCRdb's version contains in-frame clones alone and is incomplete. The sample has under 150,000 clones, roughly 92% seen once; the top ten hold 2% to 3%. CDR3 length: 15 residues. CDR1 is KGHSH, CDR2 LQKENI, per germline. Trimming at V came to 3 bases and at J to 6 bases, leaving 8 bases not matched to a gene. Sequences were obtained from blood. This clonotype originated in a man younger than 45 in good health. The V and J genes are TRBV18 and TRBJ1-5, with TRBD1 matching over 7 bases. The CDR3 here is CASSPSAGGFQPQHF. CDR3 nucleotides: TGTGCCAGCTCACCGTCAGCAGGGGGGTTTCAGCCCCAGCATTTT.